Included here is one TCR beta chain sequence, with context. These data come from a study of control samples from healthy donors and cancer patients. Assay: immunoSEQ multiplex PCR; the TCRdb copy retains only in-frame clones and omits some. The table shows under 150,000 clones, with over 90% occurring only once. This CDR3 has 13 amino acids. The V gene lost 5 bases and the J gene lost 4 bases, with 11 bases spanning the gap. Per the germline V gene, CDR1 is MDHEN and CDR2 is SYDVKM. The rearrangement joins TRBV28 to TRBJ1-2; D uncertain. The sample consisted of blood. The source of this sequence is a man aged 25-45 years in good health. The CDR3 DNA sequence: TGTGCCAGCAGTCTGCTTGGGCCCTATGGCTACACCTTC. It encodes CASSLLGPYGYTF.